This is a list of T cell receptor beta chains from one sample in a study of shared clonotypes between healthy human individuals. The repertoire was sequenced with immunoSEQ multiplex PCR; TCRdb's copy has only in-frame clones and lacks some. Among 2 million or so clones listed, 85% to 95% were seen once. Sequenced input: naive CD4+ T cells sorted from blood. These TCRs come from a man aged 18 to 29 in good health. CDR3s include the opening cysteine and the closing phenylalanine or tryptophan. A D gene is named only where the DNA matches it firmly. Size is omitted from some rows. Given values are once, few, many or a class for expanded clones.

V gene	clone size	D gene	J gene	CDR3 DNA	CDR3 protein
TRBV6-4	-	TRBD1	TRBJ2-3	TGTGCCAGCAGTGGGGACAGGGGCACAGATACGCAGTATTTT	CASSGDRGTDTQYF
TRBV5-1	-	TRBD2	TRBJ2-7	TGCGCCAGCAGCTTGGGGTCGCTAGCGGGGGCCTACGAGCAGTACTTC	CASSLGSLAGAYEQYF
TRBV7-2	-	-	TRBJ2-7	TGTGCCAGCTCACTCTACGGTAGTAACTACGAGCAGTACTTC	CASSLYGSNYEQYF
TRBV5-4	-	TRBD2	TRBJ2-3	TGTGCCAGCAGCCGGCGGGGGAGCACAGATACGCAGTATTTT	CASSRRGSTDTQYF
TRBV6-5	-	-	TRBJ2-3	TGTGCCAGCAGGTCGTCCACAGATACGCAGTATTTT	CASRSSTDTQYF
TRBV28	-	TRBD1	TRBJ2-2	TGTGCCGGACAGGGGTCGAACACCGGGGAGCTGTTTTTT	CAGQGSNTGELFF
TRBV2	-	-	TRBJ2-7	TGTGCCAGCAGGGGAGAACTAGCCCTGAGCTCCTACGAGCAGTACTTC	CASRGELALSSYEQYF
TRBV2	-	TRBD1	TRBJ1-3	TGTGCCAGCAGCGGGACAGCTGGAAACACCATATATTTT	CASSGTAGNTIYF
TRBV2	-	-	TRBJ2-3	TGTGCCAGCAGAAGGGTCACAGATACGCAGTATTTT	CASRRVTDTQYF
TRBV5-6	-	TRBD1	TRBJ1-5	TGTGCCAGCAGCTCCATGGGACAGGGTCAGCCCCAGCATTTT	CASSSMGQGQPQHF
TRBV23-1	-	TRBD1	TRBJ2-7	TGCGCCAGCAGCTCCCCAATGGGGACAGGGGTATACGAGCAGTACTTC	CASSSPMGTGVYEQYF
TRBV6-1	-	-	TRBJ1-6	TGTGCCAGCAGTGAAGTGGCCAGGCAGGGGAGTTCACCCCTCCACTTT	CASSEVARQGSSPLHF
TRBV7-2	-	TRBD1	TRBJ1-4	TGTGCCAGCAGCCTAGGACAGGTTTTTAATGAAAAACTGTTTTTT	CASSLGQVFNEKLFF
TRBV5-1	-	-	TRBJ1-1	TGCGCCAGCAGCTTGGGACACGCGAAAGACACTGAAGCTTTCTTT	CASSLGHAKDTEAFF
TRBV5-6	-	-	TRBJ2-3	TGTGCCAGCTCACGGGACCGCACAGATACGCAGTATTTT	CASSRDRTDTQYF
TRBV6-5	-	-	TRBJ1-6	TGTGCCAGCAGTTATGGGGGGCTTTTCTCACCCCTCCACTTT	CASSYGGLFSPLHF
TRBV4-3	-	TRBD2	TRBJ2-4	TGCGCCAGCAGCCAAGATTCAGCTAGCGGGAGTACCAAAAACATTCAGTACTTC	CASSQDSASGSTKNIQYF
TRBV6-1	-	TRBD2	TRBJ2-5	TGTGCCAGCAGTGGCACTAGCGGGGGGCGCCAAGAGACCCAGTACTTC	CASSGTSGGRQETQYF
TRBV28	-	-	TRBJ1-1	TGTGCCACCCGTCCAGGGCGGGCTGAAGCTTTCTTT	CATRPGRAEAFF
TRBV29-1	-	-	TRBJ2-7	TGCAGCGTGGGGTTTCTGACACGGCCCTACGAGCAGTACTTC	CSVGFLTRPYEQYF
TRBV5-1	-	-	TRBJ2-7	TGCGCCAGCAGCTTGGAGGCTAGCGATTGGCAGTACTTC	CASSLEASDWQYF
TRBV5-1	-	TRBD2	TRBJ2-5	TGCGCCAGCAGCTTGAAGATGGTAGCGGGAGGTGTGGAGACCCAGTACTTC	CASSLKMVAGGVETQYF
TRBV11-1	-	-	TRBJ2-7	TGTGCCAGCTCTACAGGGACCTACGAGCAGTACTTC	CASSTGTYEQYF
TRBV7-2	-	-	TRBJ2-7	TGTGCCAGCAGCTTAGAAACTCTGGCCCCCGAGCAGTACTTC	CASSLETLAPEQYF
TRBV9	-	-	TRBJ2-7	TGTGCCAGCAGCGCCCACCCGGACACCTACGAGCAGTACTTC	CASSAHPDTYEQYF
TRBV30	many	-	TRBJ1-5	TGTGCCTGGAGTGGAGGGACGGCTAGCAATCAGCCCCAGCATTTT	CAWSGGTASNQPQHF
TRBV5-1	few	-	TRBJ2-5	TGCGCCAGCAGCTTGGGGGGCAGCCAAGAGACCCAGTACTTC	CASSLGGSQETQYF
TRBV27	-	TRBD2	TRBJ2-7	TGTGCCAGCAGTTTAAGGGCTAGCGGGACGGGTTGGTACGAGCAGTACTTC	CASSLRASGTGWYEQYF
TRBV19	-	-	TRBJ2-7	TGTGCCAGTAGTATAGAGGGACTCCACTACGAGCAGTACTTC	CASSIEGLHYEQYF
TRBV4-1	-	TRBD1	TRBJ1-2	TGCGCCAGCAGCCAAGGTCAGGGGGCTAACTATGGCTACACCTTC	CASSQGQGANYGYTF
TRBV10-3	-	TRBD1	TRBJ1-1	TGTGCCATCAGCCCGGGGACAGCCGAAGCTTTCTTT	CAISPGTAEAFF
TRBV10-3	-	-	TRBJ1-5	TGTGCCATCGGGGGGGGAAACAGGAATCAGCCCCAGCATTTT	CAIGGGNRNQPQHF
TRBV5-1	-	-	TRBJ2-5	TGCGCCAGCAGCTTCGGACAGATGCAAGAGACCCAGTACTTC	CASSFGQMQETQYF
TRBV5-1	-	TRBD1	TRBJ2-4	TGCGCCAGCAGCTCGGGACAGGGGGGGAACATTCAGTACTTC	CASSSGQGGNIQYF
TRBV2	-	-	TRBJ1-3	TGTGCCAGCAGTCCTAAGACATATCTTAACACCATATATTTT	CASSPKTYLNTIYF
TRBV7-9	-	-	TRBJ1-3	TGTGCCAGCAGCTTAGATACTGGAAACACCATATATTTT	CASSLDTGNTIYF
TRBV4-1	-	-	TRBJ1-4	TGCGCCAGCAGCCTGCCGGGTAGAACTAATGAAAAACTGTTTTTT	CASSLPGRTNEKLFF
TRBV5-1	once	TRBD1	TRBJ1-1	TGCGCCAGCAGCATCCTGCAGGGGGGGAGCGCTGAAGCTTTCTTT	CASSILQGGSAEAFF
TRBV4-1	-	-	TRBJ1-1	TGCGCCAGCAGCCAAGCCTTCTCGGGGAGCATGAACACTGAAGCTTTCTTT	CASSQAFSGSMNTEAFF
TRBV2	-	TRBD2	TRBJ2-1	TGTGCCAGCAAGAGCGGGGGGGCATACAATGAGCAGTTCTTC	CASKSGGAYNEQFF
TRBV7-2	-	TRBD1	TRBJ2-5	TGTGCCAGCAGCTTAACAGGGGGACGGGAGACCCAGTACTTC	CASSLTGGRETQYF
TRBV4-1	-	-	TRBJ2-5	TGCGCCAGCAGCCAATTTGTCCTCGGGACGACAGAGACCCAGTACTTC	CASSQFVLGTTETQYF
TRBV4-2	-	-	TRBJ2-5	TGTGCCAGCAGCCGAACAACGGGCATACAAGAGACCCAGTACTTC	CASSRTTGIQETQYF
TRBV5-4	-	TRBD1	TRBJ1-1	TGTGCCAGCAGCTTTACGACAGGGGTGAACACTGAAGCTTTCTTT	CASSFTTGVNTEAFF
TRBV27	-	TRBD2	TRBJ2-5	TGTGCCAGCAGTTCCCGCCAGGTTTTCGTAGCGGGGGGGCGCGAGACCCAGTACTTC	CASSSRQVFVAGGRETQYF
TRBV10-3	-	TRBD1	TRBJ1-6	TGTGCCATAAGACAGGGAATAAATTCACCCCTCCACTTT	CAIRQGINSPLHF
TRBV6-5	-	-	TRBJ1-3	TGTGCCAGCAGTATTTTCTCAGGATTTGCTAACACCATATATTTT	CASSIFSGFANTIYF
TRBV18	-	TRBD1	TRBJ2-2	TGTGCCAGCTCACCACCGGACAGGCCGTTAAGGGAGCTGTTTTTT	CASSPPDRPLRELFF
TRBV7-9	-	TRBD1	TRBJ1-4	TGTGCCAGCAGCTCCAACCCCGGACAGGGAGATGAAAAACTGTTTTTT	CASSSNPGQGDEKLFF
TRBV19	-	TRBD1	TRBJ1-2	TGTGCCAGTAGCAGACAGGGTTCGGGTGGCTACACCTTC	CASSRQGSGGYTF
TRBV6-1	-	-	TRBJ2-7	TGTGCCAGCAGTGAAGCTTGGGTCAATTCCTACGAGCAGTACTTC	CASSEAWVNSYEQYF
TRBV11-2	-	-	TRBJ1-6	TGTGCCAGCAGCTTAACCGGCAGGGTCGGTAATTCACCCCTCCACTTT	CASSLTGRVGNSPLHF
TRBV4-3	-	-	TRBJ2-1	TGCGCCAGCAGCCAAGGTTTCAGAGAGCAGTTCTTC	CASSQGFREQFF